The TCR beta chain under discussion was sequenced for a study of blood T cell repertoires in COVID-19. Study-level information: COVID-19 samples collected from the United States, Italy and Spain covered acute and convalescent phases. PBMCs, B-cell-depleted T cells, or T cells provided the cDNA or gDNA that made up the material.

This clone has a single count. CDR3 length equals 15 residues. The V end was cut by 0 bases, the J end by 2 bases, with 9 bases between. CDR1 and CDR2 from the germline V gene are SNHLY and FYNNEI. In the original processing: Nucleated cell counts were estimated from reference gene primer amplification. TCRdb's table, derived via immunoSEQ multiplex PCR, lists solely in-frame clones and lacks some. V and J calls and clone size come straight from that table; D and trimming were deduced from the DNA. The sample has hundreds of thousands of clones, 70% to 90% seen once; the top ten hold over 0.95%. The clonotype originates from a man in his forties with acute or convalescent COVID-19. The genes are TRBV2 and TRBJ2-3; a possible D gene is TRBD2 (5 bases). The source material was peripheral blood. Written as DNA, the CDR3 is TGTGCCAGCAGTGAAGCGCCCGGACTCACAGATACGCAGTATTTT. It codes for CASSEAPGLTDTQYF.